This T cell receptor beta chain derives from a study of PD-1 blockade in classical Hodgkin lymphoma. The time point is: newly diagnosed, previously untreated cHL patient sample. After thawing, PBMCs were subjected to magnetic negative selection to isolate CD8+ T cells. Here immunoSEQ multiplex PCR was the method, and the copy in TCRdb shows in-frame clones only, minus some. The sample shows about 21,000 clones, around nine tenths of them seen only once. The CDR3 has 15 amino acids. Per germline, CDR1 MGHRA and CDR2 YSYEKL. Trimming shortened V by 2 bases and J by 4 bases, and 14 bases separated the two germline ends.

This clonotype originated in a human donor with classical Hodgkin lymphoma. Sequencing was done on a sample of CD8+ T cells from blood. The chain carries TRBV4-1 and TRBJ1-2, with D possibly TRBD1 on 5 matching bases. CDR3 sequence reads: CASSQSMERGYGYTF. As DNA, the CDR3 is TGCGCCAGCAGCCAATCAATGGAGAGGGGCTATGGCTACACCTTC.